The TCR beta chain under discussion was sequenced for a study of blood T cell repertoires in COVID-19. Study context: Italy, Spain and the United States were the sources of the convalescent and acute COVID-19 samples. T cells, B-cell-depleted T cells, or PBMCs provided the cDNA or gDNA that served as material.

This clone occurred once. Those enrolled, adults aged about 18 to 89 years, came from 25 or so US areas. Cohorts were assigned according to the clinical history that participants reported. Germline CDR1 LNHDA, CDR2 SQIVND (reference sequence). The CDR3 has 14 residues. V lost 8 bases to trimming and J lost 7 bases; unmatched junction nucleotides: 10. Only in-frame clones appear in the TCRdb table, and some are missing; sequencing was by immunoSEQ multiplex PCR. The sample consists of 300,000 or so clones, 90% of them appearing once. This clonotype was sampled from a man in his sixties who had recovered from COVID-19. The sequenced sample was PBMCs or T cells enriched from blood (not recorded which). The chain links TRBV19 to TRBJ1-5; TRBD1 matches 8 bases. CDR3 coding DNA: TGTGCCAGTCTTTTGACAGGGGCCGGGCAGCCCCAGCATTTT. Its protein is CASLLTGAGQPQHF.